The present T cell receptor (beta chain) was sequenced within a study of cytomegalovirus exposure and HLA in healthy donors. General study points: Researchers reported from a later analysis that most CMV-associated TCR beta chains appeared HLA-restricted. It was 150 to 200 TCR beta chains that were listed as cytomegalovirus-associated.

Primers for the PCR totalled 60 Vbeta and 13 Jbeta. Sequencing was performed with immunoSEQ multiplex PCR; in TCRdb, only in-frame clones are kept and a portion is missing. The table lists roughly 180,000 clones, approximately 84% of them singletons, with approximately 2.9% in the top ten. This CDR3 is 14 amino acids long. Germline CDR1 and CDR2: MNHEY and SVGAGI. After removal of 0 bases from V and 5 bases from J, the junction contained 3 bases not matched to a gene. Concerning this clone itself: What it binds is unknown.

The receptor was isolated from a female donor in good health and CMV-seronegative. The material sequenced was PBMCs. This chain connects TRBV6-5 to TRBJ1-2; TRBD1 aligns across 7 bases. The CDR3 nucleotides are TGTGCCAGCAGTTACTCGGCAGGGGGGTATGGCTACACCTTC. Translating it yields CASSYSAGGYGYTF.